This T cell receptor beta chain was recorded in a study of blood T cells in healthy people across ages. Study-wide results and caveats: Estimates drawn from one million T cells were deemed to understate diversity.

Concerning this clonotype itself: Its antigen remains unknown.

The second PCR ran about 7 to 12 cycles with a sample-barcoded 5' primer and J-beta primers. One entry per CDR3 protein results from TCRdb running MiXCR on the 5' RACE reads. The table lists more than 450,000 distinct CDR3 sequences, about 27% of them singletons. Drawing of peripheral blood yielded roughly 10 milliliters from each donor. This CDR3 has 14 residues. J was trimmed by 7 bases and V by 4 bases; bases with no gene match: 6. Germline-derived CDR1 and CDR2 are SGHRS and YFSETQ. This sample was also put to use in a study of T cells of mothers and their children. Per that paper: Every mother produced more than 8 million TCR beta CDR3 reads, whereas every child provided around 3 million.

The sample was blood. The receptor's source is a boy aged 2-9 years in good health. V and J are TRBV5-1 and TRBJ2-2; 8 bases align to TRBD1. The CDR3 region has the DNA TGCGCCAGCAGCGACAGGGGCTCTCTCGGGGAGCTGTTTTTT. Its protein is CASSDRGSLGELFF.